The T cell receptor beta chain under discussion was sequenced for a study of OX40 agonist ivuxolimab in advanced cancers. Whole-study results and caveats: Researchers report that CD8+ T cells had, on average, more expanded clones than CD4+.

Some clones are missing from TCRdb's copy, which holds only in-frame ones; the method was immunoSEQ multiplex PCR. Counted here are more than 55,000 clones, 70% to 85% occurring once; the ten biggest clones make up more than 3%. This clone has a handful of counts. Its antigen remains unidentified. With 2 bases removed from V and 9 bases from J, the gap between germline ends came to 21 bases. CDR1 and CDR2 from the germline V gene are SGDLS and YYNGEE. The CDR3 totals 16 residues. The chain employs TRBV9 and TRBJ2-1; TRBD2 might be the D (6 bases). The sample in question was CD4+ or CD8+ T cells sorted from blood, obtained in a trial of the OX40 agonist ivuxolimab. The TCR comes from an adult with an advanced solid tumor such as melanoma, head and neck, liver or kidney cancer. In DNA, the CDR3 is TGTGCCAGCAGCGTCGACCCTGGGGAGGACGGGGGTGAGCAGTTCTTC. This encodes CASSVDPGEDGGEQFF.